The present entry profiles one T cell receptor (beta chain) with its context. These data belong to a study of T cell changes during pregnancy in multiple sclerosis. Only in-frame clones appear in the TCRdb table, and some are missing; sequencing was by immunoSEQ multiplex PCR. This sample has about 86,000 clones, with about 91% found just once. This CDR3 contains 18 residues. Germline CDR1 reads LNHNV; CDR2 reads YYDKDF (reference sequence). The V end lost 0 bases, the J end lost 5 bases, and 22 bases lay between the germline ends. The specimen was peripheral blood, collected in the first trimester of pregnancy. The chain employs TRBV15 and TRBJ2-5, with D perhaps matching TRBD2 (6 bases). This clonotype was sampled from a female donor in good health, enrolled as a control in a pregnancy study. The CDR3 nucleotides are TGTGCCACCAGCAGAGATTGGATCACAGACCGCCGGGGGGAGACCCAGTACTTC. This translates into CATSRDWITDRRGETQYF.